This T cell receptor beta chain is from a study of blood T cell repertoires in COVID-19. Sequencing used immunoSEQ multiplex PCR; TCRdb keeps in-frame clones, though not all of them. The table has about 63,000 clones, around 80% seen once. V shed 0 bases and J shed 3 bases, with 6 bases lying between them. The CDR3 extends over 13 amino acids. The TCR sequence derives from a human donor in a cohort sampled during active COVID-19. The rearrangement links TRBV12-3 or TRBV12-4 to TRBJ2-7; a possible D gene is TRBD2 (5 bases). Sequencing input: peripheral blood. The CDR3 DNA reads as TGTGCCAGCAGTTTAGCGGCGGGCTACGAGCAGTACTTC. Protein product: CASSLAAGYEQYF.